A selection of T cell receptor beta chains follows, all from one sample in a study of post-analysis software for immune sequencing data. Each CDR3 protein is one row after TCRdb ran MiXCR on the PCR reads. In the table there are under 200,000 distinct CDR3 sequences, 35% to 40% of which are singletons. Sequencing used blood, obtained after autologous hematopoietic stem cell transplantation. The origin of the receptors is a girl between 10 and 17 years old with multiple sclerosis. CDR3s include the opening cysteine and the closing phenylalanine or tryptophan. The D gene is left open where the match is weak. Rows may omit the clone size; those that give it use once, few, many or a size class.

J gene: TRBJ2-1
D gene: NA
clone size: NA
V gene: TRBV16
CDR3 DNA: TGTGCCAGCAGCCCTTCCCTAAGGGCAGACGGGGGTTTGCAGTTCTTC
CDR3 protein: CASSPSLRADGGLQFF

J gene: TRBJ2-5
D gene: NA
clone size: many
V gene: TRBV10-3
CDR3 DNA: TGTGCCATCAGTGTGAGGCTCCAAGAGACCCAGTACTTC
CDR3 protein: CAISVRLQETQYF

J gene: TRBJ2-5
D gene: TRBD2
clone size: NA
V gene: TRBV29-1
CDR3 DNA: TGCAGCGTCGGCGGGATGGGGGGGGAGACCCAGTACTTC
CDR3 protein: CSVGGMGGETQYF

J gene: TRBJ2-7
D gene: NA
clone size: NA
V gene: TRBV27
CDR3 DNA: TGTACCAGCAGGACCGGGACAAGGGATCTCTACGAGCAGTACTTC
CDR3 protein: CTSRTGTRDLYEQYF

J gene: TRBJ2-6
D gene: NA
clone size: many
V gene: TRBV4-3
CDR3 DNA: TGCGCCAGCAGCAAATCCCAGGGTGGAGGGGCCAACGTCCTGACTTTC
CDR3 protein: CASSKSQGGGANVLTF

J gene: TRBJ2-5
D gene: NA
clone size: many
V gene: TRBV12-3/TRBV12-4
CDR3 DNA: TGTGCCAGCAGTTCCGGTTTTGGTGAGACCCAGTACTTC
CDR3 protein: CASSSGFGETQYF

J gene: TRBJ2-7
D gene: TRBD2
clone size: few
V gene: TRBV7-2
CDR3 DNA: TGTGCCAGCAGCTTAGCGCCGGCCCTAGCGGGGGGGAACTACGAGCAGTACTTC
CDR3 protein: CASSLAPALAGGNYEQYF

J gene: TRBJ2-7
D gene: TRBD2
clone size: NA
V gene: TRBV20-1
CDR3 DNA: TGCAGTGCTAGAGGCGGGGGAACCTCCTACGAGCAGTACTTC
CDR3 protein: CSARGGGTSYEQYF

J gene: TRBJ1-3
D gene: NA
clone size: NA
V gene: TRBV4-3
CDR3 DNA: TGCGCCAGCAGCCAAGATGGGGCGAGGTCTGGAAACACCATATATTTT
CDR3 protein: CASSQDGARSGNTIYF

J gene: TRBJ2-7
D gene: NA
clone size: NA
V gene: TRBV24-1
CDR3 DNA: TGTGCCACCAGTGATTCAAAACCGGGACGGAGCTCCTACGAGCAGTACTTC
CDR3 protein: CATSDSKPGRSSYEQYF

J gene: TRBJ2-7
D gene: TRBD1
clone size: NA
V gene: TRBV20-1
CDR3 DNA: TGCAGTGCTAGGGGGGACAGGGAGTCCTACGAGCAGTACTTC
CDR3 protein: CSARGDRESYEQYF

J gene: TRBJ2-5
D gene: TRBD1
clone size: NA
V gene: TRBV18
CDR3 DNA: TGTGCCAGCTCACCACGACATGGACAGGGTTTCTATCCAAGCTCCCAAGAGACCCAGTACTTC
CDR3 protein: CASSPRHGQGFYPSSQETQYF

J gene: TRBJ2-1
D gene: NA
clone size: NA
V gene: TRBV10-3
CDR3 DNA: TGTGCCATCAGTAAGAGGGGTGAGCAGTTCTTC
CDR3 protein: CAISKRGEQFF

J gene: TRBJ2-2
D gene: NA
clone size: NA
V gene: TRBV6-1
CDR3 DNA: TGTGCCAGCAGTGAAGCGCGGCAGGGCAACACCGGGGAGCTGTTTTTT
CDR3 protein: CASSEARQGNTGELFF

J gene: TRBJ2-5
D gene: NA
clone size: NA
V gene: TRBV6-1
CDR3 DNA: TGTGCCAGCAGGACCGCTGAGACCCAGTACTTC
CDR3 protein: CASRTAETQYF

J gene: TRBJ2-7
D gene: NA
clone size: few
V gene: TRBV12-3/TRBV12-4
CDR3 DNA: TGTGCCAGCAGTTTTGGCGGGAACTACGAGCAGTACTTC
CDR3 protein: CASSFGGNYEQYF

J gene: TRBJ2-5
D gene: TRBD2
clone size: few
V gene: TRBV7-2
CDR3 DNA: TGTGCCAGCGGCCCGGGACTAGCGCAAGAGACCCAGTACTTC
CDR3 protein: CASGPGLAQETQYF

J gene: TRBJ2-5
D gene: NA
clone size: NA
V gene: TRBV6-2/TRBV6-3
CDR3 DNA: TGTGCCAGCAGTTACGGCCAGCTCGGGGCCCAGTACTTC
CDR3 protein: CASSYGQLGAQYF

J gene: TRBJ1-2
D gene: NA
clone size: few
V gene: TRBV5-4
CDR3 DNA: TGTGCCAGCCAGGACCCCATCAATGGCTACACCTTC
CDR3 protein: CASQDPINGYTF

J gene: TRBJ1-1
D gene: NA
clone size: NA
V gene: TRBV28
CDR3 DNA: TGTGCCAGCAGTTTACTCCCGCTCTTGAACACTGAAGCTTTCTTT
CDR3 protein: CASSLLPLLNTEAFF

J gene: TRBJ2-1
D gene: TRBD2
clone size: NA
V gene: TRBV7-2
CDR3 DNA: TGTGCCAGCAACTTAAGGCGTCTAGCGGGAGAAAATGAGCAGTTCTTC
CDR3 protein: CASNLRRLAGENEQFF

J gene: TRBJ2-1
D gene: NA
clone size: few
V gene: TRBV29-1
CDR3 DNA: TGCAGCGTTGGGCAGGGTAGCGAGCAGTTCTTC
CDR3 protein: CSVGQGSEQFF

J gene: TRBJ1-2
D gene: NA
clone size: few
V gene: TRBV9
CDR3 DNA: TGTGCCAGCAGCGGACGCCGGGACACCCCCATAGGCCACACCTTC
CDR3 protein: CASSGRRDTPIGHTF

J gene: TRBJ2-3
D gene: NA
clone size: many
V gene: TRBV5-1
CDR3 DNA: TGCGCCAGCAGCTTGACAGATACGCAGTATTTT
CDR3 protein: CASSLTDTQYF

J gene: TRBJ2-7
D gene: NA
clone size: NA
V gene: TRBV5-1
CDR3 DNA: TGCGCCAGCAGCTTGGTCGGGAAGAGCTCCTACGAGCAGTACTTC
CDR3 protein: CASSLVGKSSYEQYF

J gene: TRBJ2-7
D gene: NA
clone size: many
V gene: TRBV29-1
CDR3 DNA: TGCAGCGTTGGCCCGGGGGAAGGCGAGCAGTACTTC
CDR3 protein: CSVGPGEGEQYF

J gene: TRBJ2-1
D gene: NA
clone size: NA
V gene: TRBV7-3
CDR3 DNA: TGTGCCAGCAGCTCCCGGGGATTAAAGCAGTTCTTC
CDR3 protein: CASSSRGLKQFF

J gene: TRBJ1-1
D gene: TRBD1
clone size: NA
V gene: TRBV18
CDR3 DNA: TGTGCCAGCTCCCCCGGGACAGGGATCCTCATGAACACTGAAGCTTTCTTT
CDR3 protein: CASSPGTGILMNTEAFF

J gene: TRBJ2-1
D gene: TRBD2
clone size: few
V gene: TRBV4-2
CDR3 DNA: TGTGCCAGCAGCCAAGGCATTCAGGGACTAGCGGGAGGGGGCGATGAGCAGTTCTTC
CDR3 protein: CASSQGIQGLAGGGDEQFF

J gene: TRBJ2-7
D gene: NA
clone size: few
V gene: TRBV7-6
CDR3 DNA: TGTGCCAGCAGCTTAGGGTACAACGAGCAGTACTTC
CDR3 protein: CASSLGYNEQYF

J gene: TRBJ2-3
D gene: NA
clone size: many
V gene: TRBV11-2
CDR3 DNA: TGTGCCAGCAGCTTAGGGGCGGATACGCAGTATTTT
CDR3 protein: CASSLGADTQYF

J gene: TRBJ2-3
D gene: TRBD2
clone size: few
V gene: TRBV20-1
CDR3 DNA: TGCAGTGCTAGAGTGAAGACTAGCGGAGATACGCAGTATTTT
CDR3 protein: CSARVKTSGDTQYF

J gene: TRBJ1-6
D gene: NA
clone size: few
V gene: TRBV20-1
CDR3 DNA: TGCAGTACCCTGGGGGGCGTTTCGAATTCACCCCTCCACTTT
CDR3 protein: CSTLGGVSNSPLHF

J gene: TRBJ2-3
D gene: NA
clone size: many
V gene: TRBV12-3/TRBV12-4
CDR3 DNA: TGTGCCAGCAGTTTAGTACTCACAGATACGCAGTATTTT
CDR3 protein: CASSLVLTDTQYF

J gene: TRBJ2-7
D gene: NA
clone size: NA
V gene: TRBV12-3/TRBV12-4
CDR3 DNA: TGTGCCAGCAGTCTCGTTTGGGGCGAGCCCTACGAGCAGTACTTC
CDR3 protein: CASSLVWGEPYEQYF

J gene: TRBJ1-1
D gene: TRBD1
clone size: NA
V gene: TRBV7-9
CDR3 DNA: TGTGCCAGCAGCGCGCTCCCAGGGGGCGACGGCACTGAAGCTTTCTTT
CDR3 protein: CASSALPGGDGTEAFF

J gene: TRBJ2-2
D gene: NA
clone size: NA
V gene: TRBV12-3/TRBV12-4
CDR3 DNA: TGTGCCAGCTACTCCGGGGAGCTGTTTTTT
CDR3 protein: CASYSGELFF

J gene: TRBJ2-7
D gene: NA
clone size: many
V gene: TRBV6-5
CDR3 DNA: TGTGCCAGCAGCCGCCGTGCGTCAGAGGGGGAGCAGTACTTC
CDR3 protein: CASSRRASEGEQYF

J gene: TRBJ2-5
D gene: NA
clone size: NA
V gene: TRBV28
CDR3 DNA: TGTGCCAGCAGTTCACAGGTACAAGAGACCCAGTACTTC
CDR3 protein: CASSSQVQETQYF

J gene: TRBJ2-7
D gene: NA
clone size: NA
V gene: TRBV11-3
CDR3 DNA: TGTGCCAGCAGAGCCGGGAACTCCTACGAGCAGTACTTC
CDR3 protein: CASRAGNSYEQYF

J gene: TRBJ2-2
D gene: NA
clone size: NA
V gene: TRBV4-3
CDR3 DNA: TGCGCCAGCAGCCAAGATTCTGGGTTGGGCGGGGAGCTGTTTTTT
CDR3 protein: CASSQDSGLGGELFF

J gene: TRBJ2-5
D gene: TRBD1
clone size: NA
V gene: TRBV20-1
CDR3 DNA: TGCAGTGTTCTTATGGCGGACAGGAATAAAGAGACCCAGTACTTC
CDR3 protein: CSVLMADRNKETQYF

J gene: TRBJ1-2
D gene: NA
clone size: NA
V gene: TRBV7-2
CDR3 DNA: TGTGCCAGCAGCTTAGGGGGAGGCGGAAGGTACACCTTC
CDR3 protein: CASSLGGGGRYTF

J gene: TRBJ1-1
D gene: TRBD1
clone size: NA
V gene: TRBV11-3
CDR3 DNA: TGTGCCAGCAGCTACGTAACAGGGGGGACTGAAGCTTTCTTT
CDR3 protein: CASSYVTGGTEAFF

J gene: TRBJ2-1
D gene: TRBD2
clone size: NA
V gene: TRBV10-3
CDR3 DNA: TGTGCCATCAGTGACCCCGGGGCTAGCGGGAGGAGCTCCTACAATGAGCAGTTCTTC
CDR3 protein: CAISDPGASGRSSYNEQFF

J gene: TRBJ1-5
D gene: NA
clone size: NA
V gene: TRBV19
CDR3 DNA: TGTGCCAGTACTCGGACTCAAAATCAGCCCCAGCATTTT
CDR3 protein: CASTRTQNQPQHF

J gene: TRBJ2-1
D gene: NA
clone size: few
V gene: TRBV10-2
CDR3 DNA: TGCGCCAACAGTGCAAGTGAGCAGTTCTTC
CDR3 protein: CANSASEQFF

J gene: TRBJ2-7
D gene: TRBD2
clone size: few
V gene: TRBV6-2/TRBV6-3
CDR3 DNA: TGTGCCAGCAGGGGGACTAGCGGGAGCATCTCCTACGAGCAGTACTTC
CDR3 protein: CASRGTSGSISYEQYF

J gene: TRBJ2-3
D gene: NA
clone size: NA
V gene: TRBV12-3/TRBV12-4
CDR3 DNA: TGTGCCAGCAAGTGGAAGACAGATGCGCAGTATTTT
CDR3 protein: CASKWKTDAQYF

J gene: TRBJ1-6
D gene: NA
clone size: NA
V gene: TRBV7-3
CDR3 DNA: TGTGCCAGGGAGGCGCCGACAAAATATAATTCACCCCTCCACTTT
CDR3 protein: CAREAPTKYNSPLHF

J gene: TRBJ1-6
D gene: TRBD1
clone size: NA
V gene: TRBV11-3
CDR3 DNA: TGTGCCAGCAGCCTTGGGACAGTAAATTCACCCCTCCACTTT
CDR3 protein: CASSLGTVNSPLHF

J gene: TRBJ2-1
D gene: TRBD1
clone size: few
V gene: TRBV5-1
CDR3 DNA: TGCGCCAGCAGCTTGGATGGGGACAGGGTGTTGTACAATGAGCAGTTCTTC
CDR3 protein: CASSLDGDRVLYNEQFF

J gene: TRBJ1-1
D gene: TRBD1
clone size: NA
V gene: TRBV7-2
CDR3 DNA: TGTGCCAGCAGCTTGACCGGGACAGGGAACACTGAAGCTTTCTTT
CDR3 protein: CASSLTGTGNTEAFF

J gene: TRBJ2-7
D gene: TRBD1
clone size: NA
V gene: TRBV28
CDR3 DNA: TGTGCCAGCAGTGAAGGACAGGGGGCCTACGAGCAGTACTTC
CDR3 protein: CASSEGQGAYEQYF

J gene: TRBJ1-6
D gene: TRBD1
clone size: NA
V gene: TRBV7-2
CDR3 DNA: TGTGCCAGCAGCTATTCGGGACAGTGGAGCTCCTATAATTCACCCCTCCACTTT
CDR3 protein: CASSYSGQWSSYNSPLHF

J gene: TRBJ2-7
D gene: TRBD2
clone size: few
V gene: TRBV5-1
CDR3 DNA: TGCGCCAGCAGCATTAGACTAGCGGGGCTCTACGAGCAGTACTTC
CDR3 protein: CASSIRLAGLYEQYF

J gene: TRBJ2-7
D gene: NA
clone size: NA
V gene: TRBV3-1
CDR3 DNA: TGTGCCAGCAGCCAAGATCCGAGTACCTCCGGCGGGGCCCAGTACTTC
CDR3 protein: CASSQDPSTSGGAQYF

J gene: TRBJ2-7
D gene: TRBD2
clone size: few
V gene: TRBV7-9
CDR3 DNA: TGTGCCAGCAGCCACCATCCAAGACTAGCGGGGACCGACGAGCAGTACTTC
CDR3 protein: CASSHHPRLAGTDEQYF

J gene: TRBJ2-7
D gene: NA
clone size: NA
V gene: TRBV6-2/TRBV6-3
CDR3 DNA: TGTGCCAGCAGTTACCGTCGACAGACTCCCTACGAGCAGTACTTC
CDR3 protein: CASSYRRQTPYEQYF

J gene: TRBJ2-1
D gene: NA
clone size: few
V gene: TRBV20-1
CDR3 DNA: TGCAGTGCTCAGGGGAGGACTCCCAACTACAATGAGCAGTTCTTC
CDR3 protein: CSAQGRTPNYNEQFF